The 14 T cell receptor beta chains below all came from one sample that was sequenced in a study of blood T cells in healthy people across ages (dated by TCRdb to the mid-2010s). Library preparation used 5' RACE. A second roughly 6 to 12 cycle PCR used a sample-barcoded 5' primer and a J-beta primer mix. TCRdb took the public reads, trimmed them with fastp at Q25, ran MiXCR for clone calling and kept in-frame beta chains. Identical CDR3 protein sequences are pooled into one entry, listed with their most common genes and DNA. The sample table lists some 1,800,000 distinct CDR3 sequences, approximately 39% of them with a count of one. The top ten hold roughly 23% of the sample. Sequencing was done on a sample of blood. These receptors all come from a human donor in good health.

The chain has TRBV24-1 and TRBJ2-1, with D tentatively TRBD1 (6 bases). Germline assignment: CDR1 KGHDR and CDR2 SFDVKD. V was cut by 3 bases and J by 0 bases, with 11 bases left in between. This CDR3 comprises 16 residues. The CDR3 DNA reads TGTGCCACCAGTGATCCCGGACAGAGCTCCTACAATGAGCAGTTCTTC. This translates into CATSDPGQSSYNEQFF.

This clonotype occurred a few times. This chain uses TRBV7-3 with TRBJ2-2; 7 bases fit TRBD1. After removal of 3 bases from V and 4 bases from J, the junction contained 5 bases not matched to a gene. The CDR3 has 15 amino acids. Germline V gene data show CDR1 as SGHTA and CDR2 as FQGTGA. CDR3 sequence: CASSFWAGGTGELFF. DNA for the CDR3: TGTGCCAGCAGCTTCTGGGCAGGGGGCACCGGGGAGCTGTTTTTT.

Turning to this clonotype: The junction shows a germline mismatch at one end, possibly a read error. The rearrangement links TRBV27 to TRBJ2-1, with 8 positions matching TRBD2. CDR3 length: 15 residues. The germline CDR1 and CDR2 sequences are MNHEY and SMNVEV (reference sequence). CDR3 DNA sequence: TGTGCCAGCAGTTTATTGCGGGGGGCCTACAATGCGCAGTTCTTC. Translated, it gives CASSLLRGAYNAQFF.

The rearrangement joins TRBV28 to TRBJ2-1; TRBD1 aligns across 9 bases. The end of the DNA is better explained by TRBJ2-7, so the J call may be wrong. The CDR3 contains 12 residues. CDR1 and CDR2 from the germline V gene are MDHEN and SYDVKM. The CDR3 DNA follows: TGTGCCACCGCGACAGGGGGAAATGAGCAGTACTTC. Residues: CATATGGNEQYF.

The gene calls are TRBV20-1 and TRBJ2-1, with D possibly matching TRBD2 (6 bases). The CDR3 totals 15 residues. V lost 1 base to trimming and J lost 5 bases, with 15 bases between them. Germline values: CDR1 DFQATT, CDR2 SNEGSKA (reference sequence). The CDR3 here is CSARGRAGPHNEQFF. In DNA, the CDR3 is TGCAGTGCTAGAGGTCGAGCGGGTCCCCACAATGAGCAGTTCTTC.

The chain combines TRBV29-1 with TRBJ2-2, with D tentatively TRBD1 (5 bases). The CDR3 has 14 residues. V dropped 4 bases and J dropped 7 bases, with 16 bases sitting between them. Germline V gives CDR1 SQVTM, CDR2 ANQGSEA. In DNA, the CDR3 is TGCAGCGTTGCCGAACAGGAACGTGGCGGGGAGCTGTTTTTT. Translating gives CSVAEQERGGELFF.

The sample holds a few counts of this clonotype. The chain combines TRBV5-5 with TRBJ2-5; TRBD2 aligns across 8 bases. Germline values: CDR1 SGHKS, CDR2 YYEKEE (reference sequence). The CDR3 has 15 amino acids. Germline trimming cut 0 bases from V and 1 base from J; bases unmatched to any gene: 2. CDR3 in amino acids: CASSLAGTSQETQYF. For the CDR3, the DNA is TGTGCCAGCAGCTTGGCCGGGACTAGCCAAGAGACCCAGTACTTC.

The chain uses TRBV7-3 and TRBJ1-1; D is possibly TRBD1 (6 bases). Germline V CDR1 and CDR2: SGHTA, FQGTGA. The CDR3 contains 14 residues. V lost 5 bases to trimming and J lost 4 bases, with 14 bases between them. In DNA form, the CDR3 reads TGTGCCAGCAGCGCCCAACAGGGAATCACTGAAGCTTTCTTT. It codes for CASSAQQGITEAFF.

This rearrangement joins TRBV7-9 to TRBJ2-4; D ambiguous. Between the trimmed V and J ends, which lost 5 bases and 13 bases, there was a span of 21 bases. CDR1 and CDR2 from the germline V gene are SEHNR and FQNEAQ (reference sequence). This CDR3 spans 14 amino acids. CDR3 in DNA: TGTGCCAGCAGCAAGACTGTATCCTACAATGAGCAGTACTTC. The encoded protein is CASSKTVSYNEQYF.

This chain joins TRBV6-5 and TRBJ2-1; 10 nucleotides line up with TRBD1. This CDR3 has 12 residues. V was clipped by 10 bases and J by 4 bases; unmatched bases: 1. CDR1 and CDR2 (germline): MNHEY, SVGAGI. CDR3 bases: TGTGCCACGGGACAGGGGTACAATGAGCAGTTCTTC. The encoded protein is CATGQGYNEQFF.

The V and J genes are TRBV11-2 and TRBJ2-7, with 8 bases fitting TRBD1. This CDR3 is built from 15 residues. With 5 bases clipped from V and 3 bases from J, the junction kept 9 bases outside the gene matches. Germline assignment: CDR1 SGHAT and CDR2 FQNNGV. The CDR3 DNA follows: TGTGCCAGCAGCCCGACAGGGGACCCCTTCTACGAGCAGTACTTC. It yields the protein CASSPTGDPFYEQYF.

The sample holds one count of this clonotype. The chain has TRBV7-9 and TRBJ1-1; D call uncertain. CDR1 and CDR2 (germline): SEHNR, FQNEAQ (reference sequence). V gave up 3 bases and J gave up 3 bases, with 11 bases separating them. This CDR3 is built from 14 residues. The CDR3 loop is CASSLSQSDTEAFF. The CDR3 coding sequence is TGTGCCAGCAGCTTGTCCCAAAGTGACACTGAAGCTTTCTTT. Based on the CDR3 plus reference TRBV7-9 and TRBJ1-1, the full variable domain is DTGVSQNPRHKITKRGQNVTFRCDPISEHNRLYWYRQTLGQGPEFLTYFQNEAQLEKSRLLSDRFSAERPKGSFSTLEIQRTEQGDSAMYLCASSLSQSDTEAFFGQGTRLTVV.

A few counts support this clonotype. The chain joins TRBV5-1 to TRBJ2-7, with TRBD1 matching over 8 bases. The CDR3 loop spans 15 amino acids. V dropped 4 bases and J dropped 1; count of bases not matched to a gene: 7. The germline gives CDR1 SGHRS, CDR2 YFSETQ. CDR3 bases: TGCGCCAGCAGCGTTGCAGGGGGCAATTCCTACGAGCAGTACTTC. Translating gives CASSVAGGNSYEQYF. Together with reference TRBV5-1 and TRBJ2-7, the CDR3 gives the full variable domain: KAGVTQTPRYLIKTRGQQVTLSCSPISGHRSVSWYQQTPGQGLQFLFEYFSETQRNKGNFPGRFSGRQFSNSRSEMNVSTLELGDSALYLCASSVAGGNSYEQYFGPGTRLTVT.

This chain joins TRBV5-1 and TRBJ1-1, with D possibly matching TRBD1 (6 bases). This CDR3 spans 15 amino acids. Germline V gene sequence: CDR1 SGHRS, CDR2 YFSETQ. Trimming removed 4 bases from V and 5 bases from J, with 18 bases in between. This CDR3 reads CASSPQQGLATEAFF. The CDR3 DNA is TGCGCCAGCAGCCCCCAACAGGGTCTGGCGACTGAAGCTTTCTTT. The whole variable domain, filled in from reference TRBV5-1 and TRBJ1-1, reads KAGVTQTPRYLIKTRGQQVTLSCSPISGHRSVSWYQQTPGQGLQFLFEYFSETQRNKGNFPGRFSGRQFSNSRSEMNVSTLELGDSALYLCASSPQQGLATEAFFGQGTRLTVV.